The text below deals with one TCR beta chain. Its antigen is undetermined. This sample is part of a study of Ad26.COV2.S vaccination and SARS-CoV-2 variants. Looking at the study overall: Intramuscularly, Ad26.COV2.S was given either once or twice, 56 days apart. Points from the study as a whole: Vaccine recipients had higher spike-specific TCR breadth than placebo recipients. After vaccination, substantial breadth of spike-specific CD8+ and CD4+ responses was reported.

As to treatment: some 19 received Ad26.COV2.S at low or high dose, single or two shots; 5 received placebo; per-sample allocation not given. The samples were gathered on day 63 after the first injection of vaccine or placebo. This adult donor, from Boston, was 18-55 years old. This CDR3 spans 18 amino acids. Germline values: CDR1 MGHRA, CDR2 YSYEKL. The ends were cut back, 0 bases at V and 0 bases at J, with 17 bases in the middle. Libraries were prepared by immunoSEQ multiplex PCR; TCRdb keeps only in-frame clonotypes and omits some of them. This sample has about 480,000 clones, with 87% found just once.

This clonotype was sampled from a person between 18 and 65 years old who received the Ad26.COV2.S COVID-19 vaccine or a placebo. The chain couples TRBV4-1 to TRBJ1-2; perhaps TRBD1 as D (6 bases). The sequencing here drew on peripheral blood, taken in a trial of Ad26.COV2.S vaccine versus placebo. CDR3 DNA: TGCGCCAGCAGCCAAGAATCTGGGGGGCACGATACTAACTATGGCTACACCTTC. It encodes CASSQESGGHDTNYGYTF.